This TCR beta chain was recorded in a study of blood T cell repertoires in COVID-19 (dated by TCRdb to 2019 to 2021). General notes on the study: Samples covering the acute and convalescent phases of COVID-19 were provided by collaborators in the United States, Italy and Spain. The samples were drawn from the first 160 participants of the ongoing ImmuneRACE study and from over 950 subjects provided by 6 global collaborators. Where available, HLA class I and class II types were obtained from metadata supplied by the sample provider rather than from assay-based typing. Deeply sampled blood TCRbeta repertoires from subjects exposed to, actively infected with, or recovered from COVID-19 were included in the dataset. The repertoires were released in a freely available public database intended as a resource for research on the immune response to SARS-CoV-2. Nearly every sample came with metadata listing a de-identified subject ID, COVID-19 status, age in years and sex. The material from the prospective study consisted of cDNA or gDNA derived from T cells, B-cell-depleted T cells, or PBMCs. General findings and caveats noted by the study authors: Clinical and demographic metadata were provided uncurated, with the amount varying by source and participant.

The CDR3, cysteine through phenylalanine, is 14 amino acids long. Here the CDR3 DNA is all that survives: 42 bases in frame from base 1. The germline ends are 10 bases apart after V is trimmed by 0 bases and J by 5 bases. CDR1 is given as KGHSH and CDR2 as LQKENI, both from the germline V gene. Participants in the prospective study were enrolled through a virtual design, were aged roughly 18 to 100 years, and lived in roughly 25 United States geographic areas. To assign participants to cohorts, the prospective study relied on clinical history that participants themselves reported in a screening survey and a study questionnaire. Recovered participants in ImmuneRACE Cohort 3 were defined as having two consecutive negative NP/OP PCR tests, clearance from a healthcare professional, or resolution of symptoms. Each participant in the prospective study had whole blood, serum and a nasopharyngeal or oropharyngeal swab collected by mobile phlebotomists. Over a roughly two-month period, participants in the prospective study had the option of providing additional blood draws and questionnaires. Prospective study blood samples were shipped either frozen or at room temperature before DNA extraction.

TCRbeta CDR3 regions were amplified from genomic DNA by means of the immunoSEQ Assay, a bias-controlled multiplex PCR. As for the authors' bioinformatics: The number of nucleated cells in each sample was estimated by amplification of reference gene primers within the assay. To quantify the absolute abundance of each unique TCRbeta CDR3 rearrangement, sequence reads were collapsed and filtered. For each sample, productive Simpson clonality was calculated as the square root of Simpson's diversity index over productive rearrangements. The table comes from immuneACCESS by way of TCRdb, which keeps in-frame sequences with V and J called. Part of the clones is missing from these tables; in studies checked, under half for an unresolved V gene and the rest for unknown reasons. The V and J calls and clone size come from that table; D and trimming were worked out from the DNA. Within this sample are hundreds of thousands of clones, with roughly 85% of them counted one time only. Of the sample, around 5.8% falls within the top ten clones.

Worth noting for this clone: No antigen is known for it. No qualities accompany the bases; no much larger clone lies one base away.

Rearrangement joined TRBV18 to TRBJ2-5; TRBD1 could be the D gene, as 7 bases match. This sequence was found in a woman aged 35 to 49 who had recovered from COVID-19. Material for sequencing was PBMCs or T cells enriched from blood (not recorded which). CDR3 reads: CASSPPQGRETQYF. The sequenced DNA is TGTGCCAGCTCACCACCACAGGGGAGGGAGACCCAGTACTTC.